This T cell receptor (beta chain) was obtained from a study of OX40 agonist ivuxolimab in advanced cancers. Study-level information: Each dose-escalation patient presented with hepatocellular carcinoma, melanoma, renal cell or head and neck cancer. Checkpoint inhibitors had been given previously to 35% to 50% of patients. Study conclusions and caveats: Patients who responded partially at 0.1-3.0 mg/kg showed clonal expansion ranking among the lowest. CD4+ T cells averaged fewer expanded clones than CD8+ T cells.

The assay was immunoSEQ multiplex PCR, and TCRdb's table has in-frame clones only and misses some. The profile shows around 40,000 clones, around 80% of them singletons. Germline values: CDR1 SGHRS, CDR2 YFSETQ. This CDR3 is built from 15 residues. Trimming took 0 bases from V and 2 from J; bases not matched to a gene: 1. This clone was seen just once. Its antigen is not known. The chain links TRBV5-1 to TRBJ2-1; 8 bases map to TRBD2. The TCR sequence derives from an adult with an advanced solid tumor such as melanoma, head and neck, liver or kidney cancer. This specimen consisted of CD4+ or CD8+ T cells sorted from blood, obtained in a trial of the OX40 agonist ivuxolimab. In DNA, the CDR3 is TGCGCCAGCAGCTTGGTAGCGGGAACCTACAATGAGCAGTTCTTC. Its protein is CASSLVAGTYNEQFF. The full variable domain, its missing parts supplied by reference TRBV5-1 and TRBJ2-1, is KAGVTQTPRYLIKTRGQQVTLSCSPISGHRSVSWYQQTPGQGLQFLFEYFSETQRNKGNFPGRFSGRQFSNSRSEMNVSTLELGDSALYLCASSLVAGTYNEQFFGPGTRLTVL.